Presented here are 24 T cell receptor beta chains from one specimen sequenced in a study of T cells after yellow fever vaccination. TCRdb called the 5' RACE reads again in MiXCR, with one record for every CDR3 protein. The table shows about 340,000 distinct CDR3 sequences, with about 9.5% occurring only once. Sequenced material: PBMCs, taken on the day of the first yellow fever vaccination. The receptors here all came from a man aged 18 to 30 who received the YFV17D yellow fever vaccine.

The sample holds many counts of this clonotype. The chain joins TRBV7-2 to TRBJ2-3; a possible D gene is TRBD2 (5 bases). Per the germline V gene, CDR1 is SGHTA and CDR2 is FQGNSA. The CDR3 spans 12 residues. The CDR3 is CGVGGRGDTQYF. The DNA of the CDR3 is TGTGGAGTGGGCGGGCGCGGAGATACGCAGTATTTT.

The J gene is TRBJ2-7, the V gene TRBV7-2; 11 bases are a match to TRBD2. CDR3 length: 16 residues. Germline-derived CDR1 and CDR2 are SGHTA and FQGNSA. Trimming cost V 2 bases and J 0 bases; bases outside gene matches: 3. The CDR3 is CASSLWLAGGSYEQYF. Here the CDR3 DNA reads TGTGCCAGCAGCTTATGGCTAGCGGGGGGCTCCTACGAGCAGTACTTC. Looking up the rest from reference TRBV7-2 and TRBJ2-7 gives the full variable domain: GAGVSQSPSNKVTEKGKDVELRCDPISGHTALYWYRQSLGQGLEFLIYFQGNSAPDKSGLPSDRFSAERTGGSVSTLTIQRTQQEDSAVYLCASSLWLAGGSYEQYFGPGTRLTVT.

V gene TRBV15 combines with J gene TRBJ2-2; D is uncertain. V lost 8 bases and J lost 0, with 7 bases in between. Germline V gene lookup returns CDR1 LNHNV and CDR2 YYDKDF (reference sequence). This CDR3 contains 13 residues. CDR3 sequence (DNA): TGTGCCACCGGGTTAGCGAACACCGGGGAGCTGTTTTTT. Encoded protein: CATGLANTGELFF.

This sequence joins TRBV29-1 and TRBJ2-1; D is unresolved. V was clipped by 7 bases and J by 7 bases, with 8 bases between them. The CDR3 runs to 10 residues. Germline assignment: CDR1 SQVTM and CDR2 ANQGSEA. Here the CDR3 reads CSAAGNEQFF. The CDR3 DNA follows: TGCAGCGCAGCAGGAAATGAGCAGTTCTTC.

This clonotype came up a few times. The rearrangement joins TRBV6-5 to TRBJ1-5; D gene uncertain. Deletions cut 0 bases from V and 2 bases from J, with 5 bases between. The CDR3 is made up of 14 amino acids. The germline gives CDR1 MNHEY, CDR2 SVGAGI. The CDR3, as DNA: TGTGCCAGCAGTTACTCGGAGGGCAATCAGCCCCAGCATTTT. Amino acid sequence: CASSYSEGNQPQHF.

This clonotype was counted many times. The chain combines TRBV20-1 with TRBJ1-1; D gene ambiguous. Trimming stripped 6 bases from V and 4 bases from J, with 15 bases between. The germline gives CDR1 DFQATT, CDR2 SNEGSKA (reference sequence). The CDR3 runs to 13 residues. CDR3 sequence (DNA): TGCAGTGCGCGAGCGGAGGTAGGCACTGAAGCTTTCTTT. Translated: CSARAEVGTEAFF.

The chain is built from TRBV6-5 and TRBJ1-5; D is undetermined. Per germline, CDR1 MNHEY and CDR2 SVGAGI. V shed 2 bases and J shed 5 bases, with 10 bases lying between them. The CDR3 sequence is 14 residues long. CDR3 residues: CASSYPVKHQPQHF. CDR3 in DNA: TGTGCCAGCAGTTACCCAGTTAAGCATCAGCCCCAGCATTTT.

The V and J genes are TRBV29-1 and TRBJ2-5; 12 bases fit TRBD1. After removal of 4 bases from V and 5 bases from J, the junction contained 8 bases not matched to a gene. The CDR3 contains 15 residues. The germline CDR1 and CDR2 sequences are SQVTM and ANQGSEA. Here the CDR3 reads CSVVSRDRGPETQYF. DNA of the CDR3: TGCAGCGTTGTTAGTCGGGACAGGGGGCCGGAGACCCAGTACTTC.

The chain carries TRBV20-1 and TRBJ2-7; D remains unclear. In germline, CDR1 is DFQATT, CDR2 SNEGSKA (reference sequence). V lost 3 bases and J 4 bases, leaving 13 bases between the germline ends. The CDR3 totals 13 residues. The CDR3 nucleotides are TGCAGTGCTAGGACGGGTTTTCGGTACGAGCAGTACTTC. Translated, it gives CSARTGFRYEQYF.

This clonotype was counted only a few times. The J gene is TRBJ2-1, the V gene TRBV6-1, with a possible D match to TRBD2 (6 bases). The CDR3 length is 14 residues. V lost 6 bases to trimming and J lost 4 bases, with 13 bases between them. In germline, CDR1 is MNHNS, CDR2 SASEGT. For the CDR3, the DNA is TGTGCCAGCAGGCCCGGGGGAAATTACAATGAGCAGTTCTTC. Translation: CASRPGGNYNEQFF.

This clonotype was detected a few times. The rearrangement uses TRBV6-2 or TRBV6-3 and TRBJ1-2; D is unresolved. The germline V gene encodes CDR1 MNHEY and CDR2 SVGEGT. The CDR3 is 13 residues long. Trimming pared 2 bases from V and 8 bases from J, leaving 12 bases between. In DNA, the CDR3 is TGTGCCAGCAGTTACGGTCCTTCTCTAGGCTACACCTTC. Amino acids: CASSYGPSLGYTF.

This clonotype has more than one count but fewer than ten. The chain has TRBV7-3 and TRBJ2-3; 9 nucleotides line up with TRBD2. V dropped 2 bases and J dropped 6; count of bases not matched to a gene: 12. This CDR3 has 17 residues. Germline V gives CDR1 SGHTA, CDR2 FQGTGA. DNA of the CDR3: TGTGCCAGCAGCTTACTCGCGGGGGGGCCTTTAACTGATACGCAGTATTTT. Translation gives CASSLLAGGPLTDTQYF. The complete variable domain, with remaining parts taken from reference TRBV7-3 and TRBJ2-3, reads GAGVSQTPSNKVTEKGKYVELRCDPISGHTALYWYRQSLGQGPEFLIYFQGTGAADDSGLPNDRFFAVRPEGSVSTLKIQRTERGDSAVYLCASSLLAGGPLTDTQYFGPGTRLTVL.

This clonotype was counted a few times. The rearrangement joins TRBV6-5 to TRBJ2-5; the D is unclear. This CDR3 contains 14 residues. The V end was cut by 0 bases, the J end by 4 bases, with 9 bases between. In germline, CDR1 is MNHEY, CDR2 SVGAGI. The CDR3 DNA follows: TGTGCCAGCAGTTACTCGAACGGCCTAGAGACCCAGTACTTC. This translates into CASSYSNGLETQYF.

This clonotype occurred many times. The chain employs TRBV12-3 or TRBV12-4 and TRBJ1-2; 9 nucleotides agree with TRBD1. The CDR3 length is 15 residues. Losses at the gene ends were 5 bases for V and 2 bases for J; bases not matched to a gene: 6. The chain's CDR3 is CASSLRTGENYGYTF. CDR3 nucleotide sequence: TGTGCCAGCAGTCTCAGGACAGGGGAGAACTATGGCTACACCTTC.

V usage is TRBV7-2 and J usage is TRBJ2-5; D perhaps matches TRBD2 (6 bases). This CDR3 is 14 amino acids long. Trimming cost V 4 bases and J 2 bases, with 11 bases left between them. Looked up from germline, CDR1 is SGHTA and CDR2 is FQGNSA. CDR3 coding DNA: TGTGCCAGCAGCTCTGCGGGGCTTCAAGAGACCCAGTACTTC. Its protein product is CASSSAGLQETQYF. Variable domain in full (rest from reference TRBV7-2 and TRBJ2-5): GAGVSQSPSNKVTEKGKDVELRCDPISGHTALYWYRQSLGQGLEFLIYFQGNSAPDKSGLPSDRFSAERTGGSVSTLTIQRTQQEDSAVYLCASSSAGLQETQYFGPGTRLLVL.

This chain links TRBV10-3 with TRBJ2-5, with 8 bases aligning to TRBD1. The CDR3 consists of 15 residues. Per germline, CDR1 ENHRY and CDR2 SYGVKD. Germline trimming cut 4 bases from V and 1 base from J; bases unmatched to any gene: 5. DNA of the CDR3: TGTGCCATCAGTGCGAAGACAGGGGCCCAAGAGACCCAGTACTTC. As protein: CAISAKTGAQETQYF.

The table lists this clonotype with a few counts. The chain has TRBV12-3 or TRBV12-4 and TRBJ2-3; 10 positions agree with TRBD1. The junction had 7 bases not matched to a gene; V was cut back by 6 bases and J by 4 bases. The CDR3 is 15 residues long. The CDR3 loop is CASRMGQGMPDTQYF. The CDR3 DNA sequence: TGTGCCAGCAGGATGGGACAGGGGATGCCAGATACGCAGTATTTT.

This clonotype was detected ten times or more. The rearrangement uses TRBV5-1 and TRBJ1-4; D unresolved. Trimming stripped 4 bases from V and 5 bases from J, with 9 bases between. The CDR3 consists of 13 residues. Germline V gene sequence: CDR1 SGHRS, CDR2 YFSETQ. This chain's CDR3 is CASSRDANEKLFF. For the CDR3, the DNA is TGCGCCAGCAGCCGGGATGCCAATGAAAAACTGTTTTTT.

This clonotype has a count of ten or more. CDR3 DNA sequence: TGCAGCGTGCGCAGACAGGATGATGGCTACACCTTC. This sequence encodes CSVRRQDDGYTF. The rearrangement uses TRBV29-1 and TRBJ1-2; D possibly corresponds to TRBD1 (6 bases). Per germline, CDR1 SQVTM and CDR2 ANQGSEA. V gave up 6 bases and J gave up 6 bases, with 14 bases separating them. This CDR3 has 12 amino acids.

This clonotype was recorded at least ten times. The chain carries TRBV20-1 and TRBJ2-3, with a tentative D call TRBD1 (6 bases). Germline CDR1 and CDR2: DFQATT and SNEGSKA (reference sequence). Between the trimmed V and J ends, which lost 6 bases and 4 bases, there was a span of 17 bases. This CDR3 comprises 14 residues. The CDR3 DNA reads TGCAGTGCGAACACAGGGTTGTGGGCAGATACGCAGTATTTT. It codes for CSANTGLWADTQYF.

This clonotype showed up just a few times. This chain connects TRBV7-9 to TRBJ1-1; D remains ambiguous. V lost 5 bases and J 4 bases, leaving 14 bases between the germline ends. The CDR3 spans 14 residues. Germline CDR1 reads SEHNR; CDR2 reads FQNEAQ (reference sequence). The CDR3 spells CASSTKALSTEAFF. The CDR3 bases are TGTGCCAGCAGCACAAAGGCCTTATCCACTGAAGCTTTCTTT.

The rearrangement links TRBV6-2 or TRBV6-3 to TRBJ2-5, with D possibly matching TRBD2 (5 bases). The V gene lost 8 bases and the J gene lost 1 base, with 11 bases spanning the gap. The CDR3 has 13 amino acids. Germline V gene lookup returns CDR1 MNHEY and CDR2 SVGEGT. CDR3 loop: CASSTGIQETQYF. The CDR3 nucleotides read TGTGCCAGCTCGACGGGGATCCAAGAGACCCAGTACTTC.

This clonotype was counted a few times. This sequence joins TRBV20-1 and TRBJ1-1; D remains unclear. The CDR3 is 11 residues long. Germline lookup yields CDR1 DFQATT and CDR2 SNEGSKA (reference sequence). With 3 bases removed from V and 4 bases from J, the gap between germline ends came to 6 bases. The CDR3 protein is CSARFLTEAFF. The CDR3 nucleotides are TGCAGTGCTAGGTTCCTCACTGAAGCTTTCTTT.

This clonotype was recorded a few times. The chain joins TRBV5-4 to TRBJ2-2; no definite D call. Trimming cost V 0 bases and J 6 bases, with 9 bases left between them. Germline V CDR1 and CDR2: SGHNT, YYREEE (reference sequence). This CDR3 has 14 residues. The CDR3 loop is CASSLAFSAGELFF. For the CDR3, the DNA is TGTGCCAGCAGCTTGGCCTTCAGTGCCGGGGAGCTGTTTTTT.